This T cell receptor beta chain was captured in a study of blood T cell repertoires in COVID-19. Across the study: Samples of COVID-19 (acute and convalescent) were obtained from the United States, Italy and Spain. PBMCs, B-cell-depleted T cells, or T cells provided the cDNA or gDNA that made up the material.

V was cut by 2 bases and J by 6 bases, with 24 bases left in between. From germline, CDR1 is GTSNPN and CDR2 SVGIG (reference sequence). The CDR3 extends over 17 amino acids. In the source study's methods: Amplification of reference gene primers was used by the study to estimate nucleated cell counts. TCRdb's copy holds only in-frame clones and misses some; the assay was immunoSEQ multiplex PCR. V and J calls and clone size are as listed in that table; D and trimming were resolved from the DNA. The sample holds 180,000 or so clones, around 86% seen once. The sequenced material came from peripheral blood. The TCR was taken from a young man with acute or convalescent COVID-19. This chain uses TRBV30 with TRBJ2-3; D gene ambiguous. In nucleotides, the CDR3 is TGTGCCTGGAGTCTCCTCTCGGTGTCCCTAATTGCTGATACGCAGTATTTT. Residues: CAWSLLSVSLIADTQYF.